Presented here are 12 T cell receptor beta chains from one specimen sequenced in a study of cytomegalovirus exposure and HLA in healthy donors. Researchers ran the PCR with 60 Vbeta and 13 Jbeta primers. Profiling relied on immunoSEQ multiplex PCR, and the TCRdb table lists in-frame clones only, not all of them. This table lists around 40,000 clones. Source material: PBMCs. The receptors were sampled from a human donor in good health.

The chain couples TRBV6-1 to TRBJ1-3; D might be TRBD1 (5 bases). This CDR3 is built from 15 residues. The germline gives CDR1 MNHNS, CDR2 SASEGT. Trimming cost V 0 bases and J 4 bases, with 10 bases left between them. The CDR3 region has the DNA TGTGCCAGCAGTGAAGCGGCAGGGAGGGGAAACACCATATATTTT. Translating gives CASSEAAGRGNTIYF.

The J gene is TRBJ1-6, the V gene TRBV6-5; D is uncertain. Germline V gene sequence: CDR1 MNHEY, CDR2 SVGAGI. There are 14 residues in the CDR3. Trimming removed 8 bases at V and 2 bases at J, with 10 bases between. CDR3 loop: CASGPGTYNSPLHF. For the CDR3, the DNA is TGTGCCAGCGGCCCCGGGACCTATAATTCACCCCTCCACTTT.

The chain couples TRBV7-3 to TRBJ2-3, with D perhaps TRBD2 (5 bases). CDR1 SGHTA and CDR2 FQGTGA come from the germline V gene. The CDR3 consists of 14 residues. Trimming removed 0 bases at V and 5 bases at J, with 9 bases between. CDR3 in amino acids: CASSLTRRGDTQYF. The CDR3 coding sequence is TGTGCCAGCAGCTTAACTCGCCGGGGAGATACGCAGTATTTT.

This rearrangement joins TRBV5-4 to TRBJ1-2; 9 positions agree with TRBD1. CDR3 length: 18 amino acids. V was clipped by 5 bases and J by 0 bases; unmatched bases: 14. The germline gives CDR1 SGHNT, CDR2 YYREEE (reference sequence). The chain's CDR3 is CASRKRGTGWQSNYGYTF. The CDR3 coding sequence is TGTGCCAGCAGAAAAAGGGGGACAGGGTGGCAGTCTAACTATGGCTACACCTTC.

CDR3 nucleotide sequence: TGTGCCAGCAGCCCCAGGGATGGACCCCTCGAGCAGTACTTC. Its translation: CASSPRDGPLEQYF. This chain links TRBV5-4 with TRBJ2-7, with D perhaps TRBD1 (5 bases). CDR1 SGHNT and CDR2 YYREEE come from the germline V gene (reference sequence). V lost 4 bases and J lost 6, with 17 bases in between. The CDR3 is 14 amino acids.

The chain is built from TRBV25-1 and TRBJ1-4; the D is unclear. This CDR3 has 18 amino acids. CDR1 and CDR2 from the germline V gene are MGHDK and SYGVNS. Trimming removed 2 bases at V and 5 bases at J, with 21 bases between. The CDR3 sequence is CASSEGSSLLVDNEKLFF. The CDR3 nucleotides are TGTGCCAGCAGTGAAGGGTCAAGTCTCCTAGTCGACAATGAAAAACTGTTTTTT.

The J gene is TRBJ1-1, the V gene TRBV5-4, with D possibly being TRBD1 (6 bases). Trimming shortened V by 0 bases and J by 4 bases, and 16 bases separated the two germline ends. CDR3 length: 16 amino acids. Per the germline V gene, CDR1 is SGHNT and CDR2 is YYREEE (reference sequence). CDR3 DNA sequence: TGTGCCAGCAGCTTGGGGGCAGGGGTGGGAGTCACTGAAGCTTTCTTT. Its protein product is CASSLGAGVGVTEAFF.

The chain has TRBV19 and TRBJ2-7; TRBD1 matches 8 bases. Germline-derived CDR1 and CDR2 are LNHDA and SQIVND (reference sequence). The CDR3 contains 13 residues. Germline trimming cut 4 bases from V and 5 bases from J; bases unmatched to any gene: 4. CDR3 in DNA: TGTGCCAGTAGTACCCGGACAGGGAACGAGCAGTACTTC. Protein: CASSTRTGNEQYF.

This chain connects TRBV2 to TRBJ2-5; the D gene is possibly TRBD1 (5 bases). There are 12 residues in the CDR3. Trimming shortened V by 6 bases and J by 0 bases, and 5 bases separated the two germline ends. Germline V gene data show CDR1 as SNHLY and CDR2 as FYNNEI. The CDR3 is CASRDNQETQYF. In DNA, the CDR3 is TGTGCCAGCAGGGACAACCAAGAGACCCAGTACTTC.

V usage is TRBV9 and J usage is TRBJ1-6; 7 bases agree with TRBD1. J lost 4 bases, V lost 4 bases, and 5 bases had no gene match. CDR1 and CDR2 from the germline V gene are SGDLS and YYNGEE. The CDR3 is 15 amino acids. The chain's CDR3 is CASSTRQGYNSPLHF. CDR3 DNA: TGTGCCAGCAGCACCCGACAGGGTTATAATTCACCCCTCCACTTT. The variable domain in full, with the rest retrieved from reference TRBV9 and TRBJ1-6, is DSGVTQTPKHLITATGQRVTLRCSPRSGDLSVYWYQQSLDQGLQFLIQYYNGEERAKGNILERFSAQQFPDLHSELNLSSLELGDSALYFCASSTRQGYNSPLHFGNGTRLTVT.

The chain joins TRBV28 to TRBJ2-5, with TRBD2 identical over 7 bases. Germline V lookup: CDR1 MDHEN, CDR2 SYDVKM. Trimming removed 6 bases from V and 4 bases from J; junction bases left unmatched: 5. This CDR3 spans 13 amino acids. The CDR3 DNA reads as TGTGCCAGCAGCCAGGGAGGGACAGAGACCCAGTACTTC. Amino acid sequence: CASSQGGTETQYF.

The rearrangement links TRBV4-1 to TRBJ2-2; D not certain. The CDR3 has 13 amino acids. V was cut by 5 bases and J by 5 bases, with 9 bases left in between. Germline V gene lookup returns CDR1 MGHRA and CDR2 YSYEKL. In DNA form, the CDR3 reads TGCGCCAGCAGCGAAAGTCAGACCGGGGAGCTGTTTTTT. It translates to CASSESQTGELFF.